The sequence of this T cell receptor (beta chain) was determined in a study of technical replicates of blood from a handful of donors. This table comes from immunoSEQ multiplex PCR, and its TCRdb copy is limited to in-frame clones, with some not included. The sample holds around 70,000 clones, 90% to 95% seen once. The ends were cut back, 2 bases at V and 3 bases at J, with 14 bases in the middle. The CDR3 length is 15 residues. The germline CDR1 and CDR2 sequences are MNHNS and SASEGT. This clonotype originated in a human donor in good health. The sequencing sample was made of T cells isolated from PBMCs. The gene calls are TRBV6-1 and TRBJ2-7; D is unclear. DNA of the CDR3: TGTGCCAGCAGTGAAAGCCCCGGAGAGTTCTACGAGCAGTACTTC. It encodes CASSESPGEFYEQYF.